This TCR beta chain emerged from a study of T cell changes during pregnancy in multiple sclerosis. Sequencing was performed with immunoSEQ multiplex PCR; in TCRdb, only in-frame clones are kept and a portion is missing. The sample shows approximately 35,000 clones, 90% of them seen only once. Trimming pared 6 bases from V and 1 base from J, leaving 9 bases between. The CDR3 contains 13 residues. Germline lookup yields CDR1 SGHAT and CDR2 FQNNGV. The J gene is TRBJ2-5, the V gene TRBV11-2, with a weak D call TRBD2 (7 bases). The material sequenced was CD4+ T cells from peripheral blood mononuclear cells, taken in the second trimester of pregnancy. The TCR comes from a female donor in good health, enrolled as a control in a pregnancy study. DNA of the CDR3: TGTGCCAGCAGTCGGGGGGCCCAAGAGACCCAGTACTTC. The encoded protein is CASSRGAQETQYF. The whole variable domain, filled in from reference TRBV11-2 and TRBJ2-5, reads EAGVAQSPRYKIIEKRQSVAFWCNPISGHATLYWYQQILGQGPKLLIQFQNNGVVDDSQLPKDRFSAERLKGVDSTLKIQPAKLEDSAVYLCASSRGAQETQYFGPGTRLLVL.